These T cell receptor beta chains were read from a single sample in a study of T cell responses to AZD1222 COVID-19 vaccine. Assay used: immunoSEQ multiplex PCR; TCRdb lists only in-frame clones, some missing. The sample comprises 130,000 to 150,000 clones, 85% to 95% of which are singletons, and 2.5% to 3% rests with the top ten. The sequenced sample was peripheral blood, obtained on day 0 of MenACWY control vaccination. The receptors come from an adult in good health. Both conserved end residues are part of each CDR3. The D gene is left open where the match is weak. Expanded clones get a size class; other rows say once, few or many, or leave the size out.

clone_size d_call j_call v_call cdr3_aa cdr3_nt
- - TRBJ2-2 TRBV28 CASSFLNTGELFF TGTGCCAGCAGTTTTCTCAACACCGGGGAGCTGTTTTTT
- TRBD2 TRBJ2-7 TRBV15 CATSREVSGSYEQYF TGTGCCACCAGCAGAGAAGTTAGCGGGAGCTACGAGCAGTACTTC
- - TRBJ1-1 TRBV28 CASSPRTAEAFF TGTGCCAGCAGTCCACGGACAGCTGAAGCTTTCTTT
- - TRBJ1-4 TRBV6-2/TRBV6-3 CASSYYPTAIATNEKLFF TGTGCCAGCAGTTACTACCCCACAGCCATTGCAACTAATGAAAAACTGTTTTTT
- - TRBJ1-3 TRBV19 CASSISGSRNTIYF TGTGCCAGTAGTATATCGGGATCCCGAAACACCATATATTTT
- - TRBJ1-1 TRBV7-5 CARSLYDEAFF TGTGCCAGAAGCTTATATGATGAAGCTTTCTTT
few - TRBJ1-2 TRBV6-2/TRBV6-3 CASSFDMGRPGGYTF TGTGCCAGCAGTTTCGACATGGGCCGCCCCGGGGGCTACACCTTC
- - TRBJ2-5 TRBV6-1 CASSEDQTQYF TGTGCCAGCAGTGAAGACCAGACCCAGTACTTC
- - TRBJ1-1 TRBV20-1 CSASSVMNTEAFF TGCAGTGCTAGTTCAGTTATGAACACTGAAGCTTTCTTT
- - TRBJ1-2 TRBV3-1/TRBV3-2 CASSRGLSYGYTF TGTGCCAGCAGCCGAGGACTGAGCTATGGCTACACCTTC
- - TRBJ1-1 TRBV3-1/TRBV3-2 CASSLPDRNTEAFF TGTGCCAGCAGCCTACCAGACAGGAACACTGAAGCTTTCTTT
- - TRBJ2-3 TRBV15 CATSRNFDSTDTQYF TGTGCCACCAGCAGAAACTTTGATAGCACAGATACGCAGTATTTT
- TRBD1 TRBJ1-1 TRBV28 CASRLTDRANTEAFF TGTGCCAGCAGATTAACCGACAGGGCTAACACTGAAGCTTTCTTT
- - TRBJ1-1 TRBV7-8 CASSPTRANTEAFF TGTGCCAGCAGCCCGACCAGGGCTAACACTGAAGCTTTCTTT
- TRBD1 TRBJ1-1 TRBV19 CASQGVVTEAFF TGTGCCAGTCAGGGGGTGGTCACTGAAGCTTTCTTT
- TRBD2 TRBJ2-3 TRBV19 CASTTSGSNTDTQYF TGTGCCAGCACGACTAGCGGGAGTAACACAGATACGCAGTATTTT
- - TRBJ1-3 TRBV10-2 CASTSAGAGNTIYF TGCGCCAGCACGAGTGCCGGGGCTGGAAACACCATATATTTT
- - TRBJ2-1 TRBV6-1 CASSELGHRDEQFF TGTGCCAGCAGTGAACTTGGACATCGTGATGAGCAGTTCTTC
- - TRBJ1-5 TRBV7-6 CASSRGHGSNQPQHF TGTGCCAGCAGCCGCGGACATGGGAGCAATCAGCCCCAGCATTTT
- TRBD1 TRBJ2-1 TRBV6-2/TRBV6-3 CASSRQGSSYNEQFF TGTGCCAGCAGTCGACAGGGGTCCTCCTACAATGAGCAGTTCTTC
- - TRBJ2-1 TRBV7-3 CASSLSVDNEQFF TGTGCCAGCAGCTTAAGTGTAGACAATGAGCAGTTCTTC
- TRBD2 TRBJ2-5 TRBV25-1 CASSVGRRASGQETQYF TGTGCCAGCAGTGTCGGTAGGAGGGCTAGCGGACAAGAGACCCAGTACTTC
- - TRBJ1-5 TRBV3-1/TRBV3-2 CASSQQGVGQHF TGTGCCAGCAGCCAACAGGGTGTCGGCCAGCATTTT
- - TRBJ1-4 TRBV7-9 CASARGSEKLFF TGTGCCAGTGCCCGAGGGTCCGAAAAACTGTTTTTT
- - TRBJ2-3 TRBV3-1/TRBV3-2 CASSQDERGTDTQYF TGTGCCAGCAGCCAAGATGAGAGGGGAACAGATACGCAGTATTTT
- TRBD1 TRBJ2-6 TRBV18 CASSPREDRGMSGANVLTF TGTGCCAGCTCACCACGGGAGGACAGGGGTATGTCTGGGGCCAACGTCCTGACTTTC
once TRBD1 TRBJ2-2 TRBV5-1 CASSLAGTGAWELFF TGCGCCAGCAGCTTGGCCGGGACAGGGGCCTGGGAGCTGTTTTTT
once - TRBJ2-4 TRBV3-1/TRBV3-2 CASSHSGGAQYF TGTGCCAGCAGCCACTCAGGGGGGGCCCAGTACTTC
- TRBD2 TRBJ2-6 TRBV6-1 CASSEAGTTGANVLTF TGTGCCAGCAGTGAAGCGGGGACTACTGGGGCCAACGTCCTGACTTTC
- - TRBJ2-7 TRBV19 CASSIGPFYEQYF TGTGCCAGTAGTATAGGGCCCTTCTACGAGCAGTACTTC
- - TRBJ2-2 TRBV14 CASSTALVTGELFF TGTGCCAGCAGCACCGCACTAGTAACCGGGGAGCTGTTTTTT
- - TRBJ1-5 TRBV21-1 CASSNLPGARQISNQPQHF TGTGCCAGCAGCAATCTACCAGGGGCTCGGCAGATCAGCAATCAGCCCCAGCATTTT
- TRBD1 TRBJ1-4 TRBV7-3 CASSQDRGEKLFF TGTGCCAGCAGCCAAGACAGGGGTGAAAAACTGTTTTTT
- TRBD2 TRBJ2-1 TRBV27 CASSLTSGGYNEQFF TGTGCCAGCAGTTTAACTAGCGGGGGTTACAATGAGCAGTTCTTC
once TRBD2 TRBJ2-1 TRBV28 CASSWAGLVRNEQFF TGTGCCAGCAGTTGGGCGGGACTAGTTCGCAATGAGCAGTTCTTC
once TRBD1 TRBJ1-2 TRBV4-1 CASSQDPDRAYGYTF TGCGCCAGCAGCCAAGATCCGGACAGGGCCTATGGCTACACCTTC
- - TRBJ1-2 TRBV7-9 CASSLGGPLQGYTF TGTGCCAGCAGCTTGGGCGGGCCTCTCCAGGGCTACACCTTC
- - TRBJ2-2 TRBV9 CASRKGGDDGELFF TGTGCCAGCCGAAAGGGGGGCGATGACGGGGAGCTGTTTTTT
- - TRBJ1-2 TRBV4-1 CASSQDGLANYGYTF TGCGCCAGCAGCCAAGACGGGCTAGCTAACTATGGCTACACCTTC
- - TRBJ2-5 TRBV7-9 CASSLERGLQETQYF TGTGCCAGCAGCCTCGAAAGGGGGTTACAAGAGACCCAGTACTTC
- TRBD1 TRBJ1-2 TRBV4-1 CASRQGGSNYGYTF TGCGCCAGCAGACAGGGGGGTTCTAACTATGGCTACACCTTC
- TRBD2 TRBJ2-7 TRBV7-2 CASSLRSGRGEQYF TGTGCCAGCAGCTTACGAAGCGGGAGGGGAGAGCAGTACTTC
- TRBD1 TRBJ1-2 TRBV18 CASSPGTGGNGYTF TGTGCCAGCTCACCAGGGACAGGGGGGAATGGCTACACCTTC
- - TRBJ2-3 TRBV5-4 CASSPPWGGRSTDTQYF TGTGCCAGCAGCCCCCCTTGGGGGGGCCGAAGCACAGATACGCAGTATTTT
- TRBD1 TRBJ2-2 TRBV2 CASTADRGNTGELFF TGTGCCAGCACCGCTGACAGGGGGAACACCGGGGAGCTGTTTTTT
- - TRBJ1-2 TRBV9 CASSVAPRGGGYTF TGTGCCAGCAGCGTAGCTCCCCGCGGCGGTGGCTACACCTTC
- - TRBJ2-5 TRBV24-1 CATSDPDRDPLGTQYF TGTGCCACCAGTGACCCTGACAGAGACCCACTGGGGACCCAGTACTTC
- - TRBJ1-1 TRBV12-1 CASNLSGGDTEAFF TGTGCCAGCAACTTGTCAGGGGGCGATACTGAAGCTTTCTTT
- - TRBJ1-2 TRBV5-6 CASSSRDLQRYTF TGTGCCAGCAGCTCCCGGGATTTACAACGCTACACCTTC
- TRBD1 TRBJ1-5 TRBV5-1 CASSLTGQGNQPQHF TGCGCCAGCAGCTTAACCGGACAGGGCAATCAGCCCCAGCATTTT
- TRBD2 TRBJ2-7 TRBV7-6 CASSPRILAGKNSYEQYF TGTGCCAGCAGCCCCAGGATACTAGCGGGGAAAAACTCCTACGAGCAGTACTTC
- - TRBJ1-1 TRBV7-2 CASSPYGAAEAFF TGTGCCAGCAGCCCTTACGGGGCGGCTGAAGCTTTCTTT
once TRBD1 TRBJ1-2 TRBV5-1 CASSQDRVNGYTF TGCGCCAGCAGCCAGGACAGGGTAAACGGCTACACCTTC
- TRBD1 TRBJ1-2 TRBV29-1 CSVLDRPGGYTF TGCAGCGTTCTGGACAGGCCGGGGGGCTACACCTTC
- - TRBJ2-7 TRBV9 CASSAGFEQYF TGTGCCAGCAGCGCAGGGTTCGAGCAGTACTTC
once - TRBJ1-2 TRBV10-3 CAISDPSGGYTF TGTGCCATCAGTGACCCCTCGGGTGGCTACACCTTC
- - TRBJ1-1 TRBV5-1 CASSLGRGAGADTEAFF TGCGCCAGCAGCTTGGGTCGGGGGGCCGGGGCCGACACTGAAGCTTTCTTT
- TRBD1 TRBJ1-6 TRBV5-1 CASSPDRVNSPLHF TGCGCCAGCAGCCCTGACAGGGTGAATTCACCCCTCCACTTT
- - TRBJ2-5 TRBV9 CASSVTGRETQYF TGTGCCAGCAGCGTAACAGGGAGAGAGACCCAGTACTTC
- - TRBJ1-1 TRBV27 CASSFSGWDTEAFF TGTGCCAGCAGTTTCAGCGGGTGGGACACTGAAGCTTTCTTT